The TCR beta chain described here comes from a study of a mutant IDH1 vaccine in newly diagnosed glioma. On the study more broadly: Treatment recipients were approximately 60% male and around 38% female, and their mean age was about 40 years. Study observations and caveats: Vaccine-induced responses were seen in under 95% of patients, spanning several MHC alleles.

Time point indicated: baseline, week 1 (first vaccination visit). Noted treatment: pre-vaccination baseline after standard-of-care therapy. In regard to this clone: Its specificity is not known.

Measured with immunoSEQ multiplex PCR; TCRdb has only the in-frame clones, and not every one. Among 59,000 or so clones, around 90% were seen once, and the ten largest hold about 2.5%. The germline gives CDR1 MGHDK, CDR2 SYGVNS. This CDR3 region has 15 residues. Trimming removed 8 bases at V and 7 bases at J, with 20 bases between. This sequence originates from a man in his fifties or sixties with glioma. The specimen comprised PBMCs, sampled from a glioma patient treated with radiotherapy, temozolomide or both. V and J are TRBV25-1 and TRBJ2-2, with D perhaps TRBD1 (7 bases). CDR3 DNA sequence: TGTGCCAGCCGCGAGACAGGGAGGTTCGGCGGGGAGCTGTTTTTT. It translates to CASRETGRFGGELFF. The entire variable domain, with the rest obtained from reference TRBV25-1 and TRBJ2-2, is as follows: EADIYQTPRYLVIGTGKKITLECSQTMGHDKMYWYQQDPGMELHLIHYSYGVNSTEKGDLSSESTVSRIRTEHFPLTLESARPSHTSQYLCASRETGRFGGELFFGEGSRLTVL.